A single sample is the source of the 21 T cell receptor beta chains below, sequenced in a study of blood T cell repertoires in COVID-19. TCRdb's copy holds only in-frame clones and misses some; the assay was immunoSEQ multiplex PCR. The top ten hold approximately 16% of the sample, which has over 65,000 clones, 65% to 90% seen once. The material sequenced was peripheral blood. The source is a man older than 75 with active COVID-19.

The chain is built from TRBV4-2 and TRBJ1-3, with D unresolved. In germline, CDR1 is LGHNA, CDR2 YNFKEQ. CDR3 length equals 16 residues. V shed 0 bases and J shed 5 bases, with 14 bases lying between them. DNA of the CDR3: TGTGCCAGCAGCCAAGAAAGCGTGAGACTGCGAAACACCATATATTTT. It is translated as CASSQESVRLRNTIYF.

The CDR3 bases are TGTGCCAGCAGTGAGGACAGAGATCAGCCCCAGCATTTT. Amino acids: CASSEDRDQPQHF. The chain uses TRBV2 and TRBJ1-5; D perhaps matches TRBD1 (6 bases). The germline V gene encodes CDR1 SNHLY and CDR2 FYNNEI. Trimming removed 3 bases from V and 5 bases from J, with 8 bases in between. This CDR3 region has 13 residues.

This chain uses TRBV19 with TRBJ2-1; perhaps TRBD2 as D (6 bases). From germline, CDR1 is LNHDA and CDR2 SQIVND (reference sequence). V lost 6 bases to trimming and J lost 12 bases, with 15 bases between them. The CDR3 totals 12 residues. CDR3 protein: CASRVADSRQFF. The CDR3, as DNA: TGTGCCAGTAGAGTAGCGGATTCCCGGCAGTTCTTC.

The rearrangement links TRBV27 to TRBJ2-1, with TRBD2 identical over 11 bases. Losses at the gene ends were 8 bases for V and 4 bases for J; bases not matched to a gene: 7. Germline-derived CDR1 and CDR2 are MNHEY and SMNVEV (reference sequence). The CDR3 consists of 15 residues. In DNA form, the CDR3 reads TGTGCCAGCCTCGGGTGGACTAGCGGGTACAATGAGCAGTTCTTC. Translating it yields CASLGWTSGYNEQFF.

V is TRBV27 and J is TRBJ1-5, with 8 bases identical to TRBD1. V was clipped by 0 bases and J by 7 bases; unmatched bases: 8. The V gene's germline CDR1 is MNHEY and CDR2 SMNVEV (reference sequence). The CDR3 is made up of 16 amino acids. CDR3 residues: CASSLSAGGWKQPQHF. In DNA, the CDR3 is TGTGCCAGCAGTTTATCGGCAGGGGGCTGGAAGCAGCCCCAGCATTTT.

The rearrangement uses TRBV5-1 and TRBJ2-5, with 7 bases aligning to TRBD1. The CDR3 runs to 14 residues. Germline V gene data show CDR1 as SGHRS and CDR2 as YFSETQ. V was clipped by 2 bases and J by 4 bases; unmatched bases: 5. The DNA of the CDR3 is TGCGCCAGCAGCTTTGGGACAGCAGCAGAGACCCAGTACTTC. Translation gives CASSFGTAAETQYF. The complete variable domain, with remaining parts taken from reference TRBV5-1 and TRBJ2-5, reads KAGVTQTPRYLIKTRGQQVTLSCSPISGHRSVSWYQQTPGQGLQFLFEYFSETQRNKGNFPGRFSGRQFSNSRSEMNVSTLELGDSALYLCASSFGTAAETQYFGPGTRLLVL.

The chain links TRBV7-2 to TRBJ1-4; D gene uncertain. Germline CDR1 is SGHTA and CDR2 is FQGNSA. V was pared by 3 bases and J by 0 bases, with 8 bases between. This CDR3 is built from 15 residues. The CDR3: CASSFRRSTNEKLFF. Written as DNA, the CDR3 is TGTGCCAGCAGCTTTAGGCGGTCAACTAATGAAAAACTGTTTTTT.

The chain recombines TRBV29-1 with TRBJ1-5, with 9 nucleotides matching TRBD1. Losses at the gene ends were 6 bases for V and 3 bases for J; bases not matched to a gene: 3. CDR3 length equals 13 residues. CDR1 is SQVTM and CDR2 is ANQGSEA in the germline V gene. Here the CDR3 reads CSVGTGTNQPQHF. CDR3 bases: TGCAGCGTCGGGACAGGGACCAATCAGCCCCAGCATTTT.

This chain connects TRBV27 to TRBJ1-1; TRBD1 might be the D (6 bases). CDR1 is MNHEY and CDR2 is SMNVEV in the germline V gene (reference sequence). V lost 6 bases and J 7 bases, leaving 15 bases between the germline ends. The CDR3 has 13 residues. The DNA for the CDR3 is TGTGCCAGCAGCTACAGGGAAATGGGTGAAGCTTTCTTT. Protein: CASSYREMGEAFF.

CDR3: CASSLEGRGRYNEQFF. The CDR3 coding sequence is TGTGCCAGCAGCTTGGAAGGTAGGGGGAGATACAATGAGCAGTTCTTC. J is TRBJ2-1 and V is TRBV5-6; perhaps TRBD1 as D (6 bases). Germline loops: CDR1 SGHDT, CDR2 YYEEEE. V was trimmed by 0 bases and J by 4 bases, leaving 14 bases between them. The length of the CDR3 is 16 residues.

The V and J genes are TRBV10-3 and TRBJ1-5, with 8 bases fitting TRBD1. V was clipped by 6 bases and J by 7 bases; unmatched bases: 5. Germline V CDR1 and CDR2: ENHRY, SYGVKD. The CDR3 is 13 amino acids. CDR3 loop: CAIRGTGGQPQHF. CDR3 coding DNA: TGTGCCATCAGGGGGACAGGCGGGCAGCCCCAGCATTTT.

The chain joins TRBV19 to TRBJ2-7, with D perhaps TRBD1 (6 bases). Looked up from germline, CDR1 is LNHDA and CDR2 is SQIVND (reference sequence). The CDR3 runs to 12 residues. Trimming stripped 4 bases from V and 6 bases from J, with 10 bases between. The CDR3 coding sequence is TGTGCCAGTAGTACTTTGGACAGCGAGCAGTACTTC. Its translation is CASSTLDSEQYF.

This chain uses TRBV24-1 with TRBJ1-2; TRBD1 is a possible D gene (6 bases). This CDR3 contains 13 residues. Germline values: CDR1 KGHDR, CDR2 SFDVKD. Trimming removed 2 bases from V and 7 bases from J, with 10 bases in between. In nucleotides, the CDR3 is TGTGCCACCAGTGATTGGAGGGGGGGTGGCTACACCTTC. Translation: CATSDWRGGGYTF.

The V and J genes are TRBV5-1 and TRBJ1-6; TRBD1 might be the D (6 bases). V lost 7 bases and J 10 bases, leaving 18 bases between the germline ends. Germline loops: CDR1 SGHRS, CDR2 YFSETQ. The CDR3 consists of 14 residues. In nucleotides, the CDR3 is TGCGCCAGCCGGGACATTTCCAGGGACTCACCCCTCCACTTT. Its translation: CASRDISRDSPLHF.

V gene TRBV29-1 combines with J gene TRBJ1-1; 7 nucleotides align to TRBD1. The CDR3 runs to 13 residues. Per the germline V gene, CDR1 is SQVTM and CDR2 is ANQGSEA. V gave up 6 bases and J gave up 3 bases; unmatched junction bases: 7. The CDR3 DNA reads as TGCAGCGTGAACAGGGGCTTCGACACTGAAGCTTTCTTT. Protein product: CSVNRGFDTEAFF.

This clone has a count of ten or more. The chain couples TRBV7-9 to TRBJ1-3; D call uncertain. The CDR3 has 17 residues. From germline, CDR1 is SEHNR and CDR2 FQNEAQ (reference sequence). Trimming took off 4 bases at V and 0 bases at J, with 16 bases between the two ends. CDR3 loop: CASSSPYEVNSGNTIYF. CDR3 DNA sequence: TGTGCCAGCAGCTCACCCTACGAGGTGAACTCTGGAAACACCATATATTTT.

A single count supports this clone. J is TRBJ1-6 and V is TRBV7-8, with D uncertain. Between the trimmed V and J ends, which lost 1 base and 9 bases, there was a span of 13 bases. Germline CDR1 SGHVS, CDR2 FQNEAQ. The CDR3 totals 15 residues. The CDR3, as DNA: TGTGCCAGCAGCTTAGGGGAGGCCCTAGGTTCACCCCTCCACTTT. It translates to CASSLGEALGSPLHF.

This rearrangement joins TRBV7-2 to TRBJ1-2; D may be TRBD1 (5 bases). Germline CDR1 is SGHTA and CDR2 is FQGNSA. This CDR3 is built from 19 residues. The V end was cut by 2 bases, the J end by 5 bases, with 27 bases between. The CDR3 nucleotides are TGTGCCAGCAGCTTACTTGGGGCGCAGCTAAGATCGGGGAGGTATGGCTACACCTTC. Amino acids: CASSLLGAQLRSGRYGYTF. The entire variable domain, with the rest obtained from reference TRBV7-2 and TRBJ1-2, is as follows: GAGVSQSPSNKVTEKGKDVELRCDPISGHTALYWYRQSLGQGLEFLIYFQGNSAPDKSGLPSDRFSAERTGGSVSTLTIQRTQQEDSAVYLCASSLLGAQLRSGRYGYTFGSGTRLTVV.

This chain uses TRBV15 with TRBJ2-5; 8 bases agree with TRBD1. The CDR3 contains 14 residues. In germline, CDR1 is LNHNV, CDR2 YYDKDF (reference sequence). The V segment lost 2 bases and the J segment 5 bases; nucleotides outside the gene matches: 4. CDR3 DNA sequence: TGTGCCACCAGCAGATCTACAGGGGGGGAGACCCAGTACTTC. Its protein product is CATSRSTGGETQYF.

The genes are TRBV4-3 and TRBJ2-5; 7 bases map to TRBD1. The CDR3 covers 14 residues. Germline V gene data show CDR1 as LGHNA and CDR2 as YSLEER. The J segment lost 4 bases and the V segment lost 1 base, leaving 3 bases of the junction unmatched. The CDR3 coding sequence is TGCGCCAGCAGCCAAGGGACAGGCAGAGAGACCCAGTACTTC. It specifies CASSQGTGRETQYF.

The rearrangement links TRBV18 to TRBJ2-2, with a weak D call TRBD1 (5 bases). Germline assignment: CDR1 KGHSH and CDR2 LQKENI. The V end was cut by 4 bases, the J end by 1 base, with 13 bases between. This CDR3 has 16 amino acids. The CDR3 region is CASSRNLQVNTGELFF. CDR3 DNA sequence: TGTGCCAGCTCACGGAACCTACAGGTGAACACCGGGGAGCTGTTTTTT.